This TCR beta chain was obtained from a study of cytomegalovirus exposure and HLA in healthy donors. Primers for the PCR totalled 60 Vbeta and 13 Jbeta. TCRdb keeps only in-frame clones here, not all; method: immunoSEQ multiplex PCR. Of 100,000 to 150,000 clones in the sample, about 82% were seen once. This clonotype was obtained from a man in his forties or fifties in good health and CMV-seronegative. The material sequenced was PBMCs.

CDR3 protein: CASSPQGGGKAFF. CDR3 nucleotides: TGTGCCAGCAGCCCGCAAGGGGGTGGAAAAGCTTTCTTT. This chain connects TRBV7-3 to TRBJ1-1; TRBD1 might be the D (6 bases). The CDR3 sequence is 13 residues long. Trimming removed 5 bases at V and 9 bases at J, with 16 bases between. Germline CDR1 is SGHTA and CDR2 is FQGTGA.